The T cell receptor (beta chain) described here comes from a study of blood T cell repertoires in COVID-19. Across the whole study: From the United States, Italy and Spain came samples of acute and convalescent COVID-19. T cells, B-cell-depleted T cells, or PBMCs supplied cDNA or gDNA.

Authors' processing steps: Estimation of nucleated cell counts was performed using reference gene primer amplification. The table came from immunoSEQ multiplex PCR; TCRdb's copy has only in-frame clones and leaves some out. The V and J calls and clone size were taken over from that table, and D and trimming were inferred from the DNA. The profile shows roughly 140,000 clones, around 83% of them singletons. In germline, CDR1 is SGHDT, CDR2 YYEEEE. This CDR3 region has 15 residues. The V and J ends lost 0 bases and 0 bases, in that order; junction bases with no gene match: 3. About this clone itself: The same CDR3 is also encoded by other DNA sequences in this sample.

The sequenced material came from peripheral blood. The V gene is TRBV5-6, the J gene TRBJ2-7; TRBD2 aligns across 7 bases. The source is a woman between 45 and 60 years old with acute or convalescent COVID-19. As DNA, the CDR3 is TGTGCCAGCAGCTTGGGGCGGGGGAGCTCCTACGAGCAGTACTTC. Translation: CASSLGRGSSYEQYF.